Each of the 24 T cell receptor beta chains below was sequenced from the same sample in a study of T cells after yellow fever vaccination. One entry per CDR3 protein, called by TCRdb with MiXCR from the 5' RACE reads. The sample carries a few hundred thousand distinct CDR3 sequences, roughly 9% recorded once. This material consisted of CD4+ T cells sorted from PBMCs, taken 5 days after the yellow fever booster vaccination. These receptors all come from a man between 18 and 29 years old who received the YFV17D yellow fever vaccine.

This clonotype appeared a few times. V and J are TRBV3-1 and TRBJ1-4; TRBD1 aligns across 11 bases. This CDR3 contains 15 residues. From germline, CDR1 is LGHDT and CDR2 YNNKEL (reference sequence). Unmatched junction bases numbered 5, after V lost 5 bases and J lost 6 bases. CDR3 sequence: CASSDPGQGDEKLFF. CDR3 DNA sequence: TGTGCCAGCAGCGACCCGGGACAGGGGGATGAAAAACTGTTTTTT. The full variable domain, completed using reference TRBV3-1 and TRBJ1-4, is DTAVSQTPKYLVTQMGNDKSIKCEQNLGHDTMYWYKQDSKKFLKIMFSYNNKELIINETVPNRFSPKSPDKAHLNLHINSLELGDSAVYFCASSDPGQGDEKLFFGSGTQLSVL.

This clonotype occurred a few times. The CDR3 bases are TGCAGCGTTGAGACAGGGGGCGATGGCTACACCTTC. This encodes CSVETGGDGYTF. V usage is TRBV29-1 and J usage is TRBJ1-2; 10 nucleotides agree with TRBD1. The CDR3 length is 12 residues. V gave up 3 bases and J gave up 6 bases; unmatched junction bases: 1. The germline gives CDR1 SQVTM, CDR2 ANQGSEA.

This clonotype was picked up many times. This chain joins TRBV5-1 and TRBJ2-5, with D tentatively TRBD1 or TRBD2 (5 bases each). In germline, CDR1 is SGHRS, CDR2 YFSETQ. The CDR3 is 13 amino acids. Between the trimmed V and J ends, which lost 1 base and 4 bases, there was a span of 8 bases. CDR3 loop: CASSLYGTETQYF. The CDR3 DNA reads TGCGCCAGCAGCTTGTACGGGACAGAGACCCAGTACTTC.

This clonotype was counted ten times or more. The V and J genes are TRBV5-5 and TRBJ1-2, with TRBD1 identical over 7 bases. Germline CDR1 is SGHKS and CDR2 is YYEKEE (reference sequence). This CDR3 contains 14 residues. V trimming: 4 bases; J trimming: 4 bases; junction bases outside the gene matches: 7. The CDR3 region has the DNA TGTGCCAGCAGCCTAGACAGGGATCCCTATGGCTACACCTTC. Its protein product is CASSLDRDPYGYTF.

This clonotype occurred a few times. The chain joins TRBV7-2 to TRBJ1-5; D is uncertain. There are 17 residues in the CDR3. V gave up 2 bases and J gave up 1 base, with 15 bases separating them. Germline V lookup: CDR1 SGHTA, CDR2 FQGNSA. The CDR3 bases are TGTGCCAGCAGCTTACGTTCTTGGAGTGCAAGCAATCAGCCCCAGCATTTT. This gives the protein CASSLRSWSASNQPQHF.

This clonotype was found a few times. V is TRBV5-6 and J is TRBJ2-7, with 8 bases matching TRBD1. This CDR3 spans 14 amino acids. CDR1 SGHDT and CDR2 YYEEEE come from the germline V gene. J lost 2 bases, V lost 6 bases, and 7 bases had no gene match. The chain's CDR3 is CASNPWDRTYEQYV. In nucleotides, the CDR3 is TGTGCCAGCAACCCCTGGGACAGGACCTACGAGCAGTACGTC.

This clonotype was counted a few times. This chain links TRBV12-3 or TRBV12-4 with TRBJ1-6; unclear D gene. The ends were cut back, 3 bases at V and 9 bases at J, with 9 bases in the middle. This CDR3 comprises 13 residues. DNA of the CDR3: TGTGCCAGCAGTTTTTTGAGGGCTTCACCCCTCCACTTT. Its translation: CASSFLRASPLHF.

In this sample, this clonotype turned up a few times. The CDR3 protein is CSARDLRKNTEAFF. The CDR3 nucleotides are TGCAGTGCTAGAGATCTTCGAAAGAACACTGAAGCTTTCTTT. The chain has TRBV20-1 and TRBJ1-1; D is uncertain. In germline, CDR1 is DFQATT, CDR2 SNEGSKA (reference sequence). The CDR3 has 14 amino acids. V lost 0 bases, J lost 1 base, and 9 bases lay in between.

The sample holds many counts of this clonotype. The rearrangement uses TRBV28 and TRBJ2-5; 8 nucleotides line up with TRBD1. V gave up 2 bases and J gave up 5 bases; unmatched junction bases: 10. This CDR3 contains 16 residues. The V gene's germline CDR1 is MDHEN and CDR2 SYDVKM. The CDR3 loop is CASSLGPSGGWETQYF. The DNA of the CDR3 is TGTGCCAGCAGTTTAGGCCCCTCAGGGGGCTGGGAGACCCAGTACTTC.

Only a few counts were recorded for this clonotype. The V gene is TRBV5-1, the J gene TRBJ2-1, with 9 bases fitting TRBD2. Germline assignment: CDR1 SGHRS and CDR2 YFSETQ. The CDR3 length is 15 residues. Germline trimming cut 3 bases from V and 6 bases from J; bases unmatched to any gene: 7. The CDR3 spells CASSYSAGGPNEQFF. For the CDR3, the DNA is TGCGCCAGCAGCTATTCAGCGGGGGGCCCCAATGAGCAGTTCTTC.

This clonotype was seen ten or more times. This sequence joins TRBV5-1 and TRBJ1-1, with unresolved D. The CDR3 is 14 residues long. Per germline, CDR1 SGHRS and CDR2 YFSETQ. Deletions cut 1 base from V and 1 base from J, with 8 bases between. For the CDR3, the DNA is TGCGCCAGCAGCTTGTATCGGGGGAACACTGAAGCTTTCTTT. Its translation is CASSLYRGNTEAFF.

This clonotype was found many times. DNA of the CDR3: TGCAGCTGTATGGTAACTAATGAAAAACTGTTTTTT. Its translation: CSCMVTNEKLFF. The J gene is TRBJ1-4, the V gene TRBV29-1; the D is unclear. Germline V gene sequence: CDR1 SQVTM, CDR2 ANQGSEA. Trimming left V 8 bases short and J 1 base short, with 8 bases between. The CDR3 runs 12 residues.

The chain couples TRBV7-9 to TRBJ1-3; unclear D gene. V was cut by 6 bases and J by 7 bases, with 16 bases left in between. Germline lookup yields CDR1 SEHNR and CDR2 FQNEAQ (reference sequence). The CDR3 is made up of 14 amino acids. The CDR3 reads CASSLATAGNTIYF. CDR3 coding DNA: TGTGCCAGCAGTCTAGCCACAGCGGGGAACACCATATATTTT.

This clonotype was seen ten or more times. Here the CDR3 DNA reads TGCAGCGTTGAAGCCTGGGCAGCCATCCAAGAGACCCAGTACTTC. The encoded protein is CSVEAWAAIQETQYF. The V gene is TRBV29-1, the J gene TRBJ2-5, with unresolved D. The V gene lost 1 base and the J gene lost 1 base, with 13 bases spanning the gap. The CDR3 is 15 amino acids. Per the germline V gene, CDR1 is SQVTM and CDR2 is ANQGSEA.

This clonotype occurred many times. CDR3: CASSLTGLTSGEQFF. The CDR3 nucleotides read TGTGCCAGCAGCTTAACAGGTCTTACTAGCGGGGAGCAGTTCTTC. The rearrangement links TRBV7-9 to TRBJ2-1; 9 bases are a match to TRBD2. CDR3 length equals 15 residues. V was pared by 2 bases and J by 10 bases, with 9 bases of the junction left unmatched. Germline loops: CDR1 SEHNR, CDR2 FQNEAQ (reference sequence).

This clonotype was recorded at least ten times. CDR3 sequence (DNA): TGCGCCAGCAGCCACCTTAAGGGGGGCACTGAAGCTTTCTTT. This translates into CASSHLKGGTEAFF. The chain employs TRBV4-1 and TRBJ1-1; D possibly corresponds to TRBD1 (6 bases). Germline V gene lookup returns CDR1 MGHRA and CDR2 YSYEKL. Trimming cost V 3 bases and J 4 bases, with 12 bases left between them. CDR3 length equals 14 residues.

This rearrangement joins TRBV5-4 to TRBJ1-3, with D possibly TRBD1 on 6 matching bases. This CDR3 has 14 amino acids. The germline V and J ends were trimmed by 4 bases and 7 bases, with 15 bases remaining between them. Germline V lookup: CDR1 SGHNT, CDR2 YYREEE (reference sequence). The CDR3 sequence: CASSAEQGMNTIYF. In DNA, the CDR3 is TGTGCCAGCAGCGCAGAGCAGGGGATGAACACCATATATTTT.

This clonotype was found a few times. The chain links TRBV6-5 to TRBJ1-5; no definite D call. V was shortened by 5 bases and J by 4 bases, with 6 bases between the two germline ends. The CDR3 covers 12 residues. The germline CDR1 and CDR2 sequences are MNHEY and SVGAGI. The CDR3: CASSNRNQPQHF. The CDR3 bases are TGTGCCAGCAGTAACAGAAATCAGCCCCAGCATTTT.

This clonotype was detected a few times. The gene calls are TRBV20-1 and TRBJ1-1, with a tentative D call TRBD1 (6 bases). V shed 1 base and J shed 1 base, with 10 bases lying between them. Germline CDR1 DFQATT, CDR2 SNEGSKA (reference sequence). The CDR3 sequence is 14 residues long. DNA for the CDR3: TGCAGTGCTAGAGCGGCAGGGGCGAACACTGAAGCTTTCTTT. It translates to CSARAAGANTEAFF.

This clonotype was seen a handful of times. CDR3 bases: TGTGCCAGCACCCCCTACAATGAGCAGTTCTTC. Translation gives CASTPYNEQFF. V usage is TRBV2 and J usage is TRBJ2-1; D gene unclear. Germline CDR1 and CDR2: SNHLY and FYNNEI. Trimming shortened V by 7 bases and J by 2 bases, and 3 bases separated the two germline ends. This CDR3 has 11 amino acids.

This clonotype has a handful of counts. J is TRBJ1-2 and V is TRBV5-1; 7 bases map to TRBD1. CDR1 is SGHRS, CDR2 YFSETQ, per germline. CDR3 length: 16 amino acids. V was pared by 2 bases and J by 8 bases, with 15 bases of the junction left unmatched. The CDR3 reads CASSFLFRDSPRGYTF. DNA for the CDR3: TGCGCCAGCAGCTTCCTTTTCCGGGACAGCCCCAGGGGCTACACCTTC.

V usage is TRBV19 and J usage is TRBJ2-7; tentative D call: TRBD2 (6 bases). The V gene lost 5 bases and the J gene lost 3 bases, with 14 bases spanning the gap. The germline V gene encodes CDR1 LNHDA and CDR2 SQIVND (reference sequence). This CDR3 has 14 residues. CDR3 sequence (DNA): TGTGCCAGTAGTCCAGGTCCGGGACTCTACGAGCAGTACTTC. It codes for CASSPGPGLYEQYF.

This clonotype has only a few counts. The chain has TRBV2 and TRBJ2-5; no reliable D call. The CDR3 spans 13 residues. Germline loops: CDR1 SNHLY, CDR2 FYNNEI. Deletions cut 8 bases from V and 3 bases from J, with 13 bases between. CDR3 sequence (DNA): TGTGCCAGCCGTACAGATTGGAAAGAGACCCAGTACTTC. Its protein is CASRTDWKETQYF.

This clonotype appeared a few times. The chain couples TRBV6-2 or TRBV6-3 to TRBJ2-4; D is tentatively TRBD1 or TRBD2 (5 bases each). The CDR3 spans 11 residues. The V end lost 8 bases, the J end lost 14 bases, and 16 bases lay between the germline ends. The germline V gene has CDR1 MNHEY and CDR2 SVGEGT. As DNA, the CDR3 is TGTGCCAGCGGTCGCGAGGGGCACGAGTACTTC. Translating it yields CASGREGHEYF.